Detailed here is one TCR beta chain. V lost 8 bases, J lost 0 bases, and 7 bases stayed unmatched. The length of the CDR3 is 15 residues. The V gene's germline CDR1 is LNHDA and CDR2 SQIVND (reference sequence). The data were produced by immunoSEQ multiplex PCR, yet TCRdb's version contains in-frame clones alone and is incomplete. Seen here are 65,000 to 85,000 clones, about 89% observed once, and the top ten hold roughly 0.9%. This record belongs to a study of T cell changes during pregnancy in multiple sclerosis. The sequencing used peripheral blood, collected in the first trimester of pregnancy. The clonotype originates from a female donor in good health, enrolled as a control in a pregnancy study. The chain is built from TRBV19 and TRBJ1-3, with TRBD1 matching over 7 bases. This CDR3 is CASREDRSSGNTIYF. The DNA for the CDR3 is TGTGCCAGTCGAGAGGACAGGTCCTCTGGAAACACCATATATTTT.